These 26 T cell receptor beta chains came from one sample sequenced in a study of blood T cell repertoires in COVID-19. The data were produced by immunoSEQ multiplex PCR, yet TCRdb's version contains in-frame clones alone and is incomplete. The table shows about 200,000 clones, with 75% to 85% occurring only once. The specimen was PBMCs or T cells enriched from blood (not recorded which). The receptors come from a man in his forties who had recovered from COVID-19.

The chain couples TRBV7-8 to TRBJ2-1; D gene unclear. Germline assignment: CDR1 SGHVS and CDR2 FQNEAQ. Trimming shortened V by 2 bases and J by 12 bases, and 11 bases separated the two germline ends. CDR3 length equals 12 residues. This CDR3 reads CASSLFLPGQFF. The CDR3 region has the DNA TGTGCCAGCAGCTTATTCCTCCCAGGGCAGTTCTTC.

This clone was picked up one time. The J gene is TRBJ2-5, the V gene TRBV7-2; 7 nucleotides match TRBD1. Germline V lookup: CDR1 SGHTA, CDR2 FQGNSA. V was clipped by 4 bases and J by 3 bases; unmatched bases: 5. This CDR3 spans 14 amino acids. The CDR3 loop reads CASSSTGQKETQYF. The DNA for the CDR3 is TGTGCCAGCAGCTCGACAGGGCAAAAAGAGACCCAGTACTTC.

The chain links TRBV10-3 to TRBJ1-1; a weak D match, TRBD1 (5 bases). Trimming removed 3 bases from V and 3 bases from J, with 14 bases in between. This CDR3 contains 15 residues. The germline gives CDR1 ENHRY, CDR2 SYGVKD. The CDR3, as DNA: TGTGCCATCAGTGATCGGCAGGGAAGACACACTGAAGCTTTCTTT. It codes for CAISDRQGRHTEAFF.

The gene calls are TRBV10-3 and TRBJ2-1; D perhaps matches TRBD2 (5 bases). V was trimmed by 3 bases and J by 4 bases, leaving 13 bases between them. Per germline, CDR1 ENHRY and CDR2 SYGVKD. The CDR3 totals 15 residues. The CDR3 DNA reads TGTGCCATCAGTGACTCTCAAGGCGGGTACAATGAGCAGTTCTTC. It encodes CAISDSQGGYNEQFF.

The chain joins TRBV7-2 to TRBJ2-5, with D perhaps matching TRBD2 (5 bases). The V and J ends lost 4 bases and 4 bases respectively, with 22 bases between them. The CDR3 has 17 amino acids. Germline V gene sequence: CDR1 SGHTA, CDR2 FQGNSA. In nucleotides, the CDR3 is TGTGCCAGCAGCTCACGACCCCTGCGGAGGTCGGGAGAGACCCAGTACTTC. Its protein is CASSSRPLRRSGETQYF.

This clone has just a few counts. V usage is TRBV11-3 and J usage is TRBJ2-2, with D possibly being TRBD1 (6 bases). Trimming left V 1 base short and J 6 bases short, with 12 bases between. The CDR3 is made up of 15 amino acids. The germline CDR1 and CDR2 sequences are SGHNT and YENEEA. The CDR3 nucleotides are TGTGCCAGCAGCTTAGGGACAGCGAGGGCCGGGGAGCTGTTTTTT. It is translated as CASSLGTARAGELFF.

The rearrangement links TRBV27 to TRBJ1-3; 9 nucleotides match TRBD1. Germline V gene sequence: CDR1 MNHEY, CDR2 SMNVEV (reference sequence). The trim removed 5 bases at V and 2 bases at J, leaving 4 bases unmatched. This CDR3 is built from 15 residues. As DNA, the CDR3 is TGTGCCAGCAGTCCCCGGGACAGGGCTGGAAACACCATATATTTT. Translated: CASSPRDRAGNTIYF.

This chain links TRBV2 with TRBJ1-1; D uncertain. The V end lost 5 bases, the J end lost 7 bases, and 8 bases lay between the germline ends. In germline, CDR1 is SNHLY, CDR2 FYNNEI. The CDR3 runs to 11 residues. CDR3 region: CASSYASEAFF. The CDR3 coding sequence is TGTGCCAGCAGTTATGCGAGTGAAGCTTTCTTT.

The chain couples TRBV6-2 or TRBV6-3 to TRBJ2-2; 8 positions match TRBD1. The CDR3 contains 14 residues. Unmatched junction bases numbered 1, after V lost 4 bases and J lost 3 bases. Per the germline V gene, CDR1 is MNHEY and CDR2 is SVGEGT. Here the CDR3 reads CASSSGQDTGELFF. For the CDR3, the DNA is TGTGCCAGCAGTTCGGGACAGGACACCGGGGAGCTGTTTTTT.

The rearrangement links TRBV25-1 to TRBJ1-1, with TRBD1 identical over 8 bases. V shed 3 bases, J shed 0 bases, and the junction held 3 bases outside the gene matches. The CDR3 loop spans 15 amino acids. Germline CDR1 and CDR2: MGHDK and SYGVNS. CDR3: CASSDQQGVNTEAFF. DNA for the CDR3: TGTGCCAGCAGTGACCAACAGGGGGTGAACACTGAAGCTTTCTTT.

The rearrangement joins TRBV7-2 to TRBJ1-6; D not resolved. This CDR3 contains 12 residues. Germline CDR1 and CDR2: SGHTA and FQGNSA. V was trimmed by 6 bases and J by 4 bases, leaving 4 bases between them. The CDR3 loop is CASSLYNSPLHF. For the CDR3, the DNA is TGTGCCAGCAGTCTGTATAATTCACCCCTCCACTTT.

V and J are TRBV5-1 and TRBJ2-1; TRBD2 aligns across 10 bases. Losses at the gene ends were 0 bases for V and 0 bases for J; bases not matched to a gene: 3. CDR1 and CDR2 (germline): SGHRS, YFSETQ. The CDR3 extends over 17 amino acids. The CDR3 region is CASSLEAGGRSYNEQFF. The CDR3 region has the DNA TGCGCCAGCAGCTTGGAAGCGGGAGGGCGCTCCTACAATGAGCAGTTCTTC.

The CDR3 DNA is TGCAGCGTTGTCAGCGTTGAAGCTTTCTTT. Protein sequence: CSVVSVEAFF. This chain uses TRBV29-1 with TRBJ1-1; no clear D. CDR3 size: 10 residues. Germline CDR1 SQVTM, CDR2 ANQGSEA. With 4 bases removed from V and 7 bases from J, the gap between germline ends came to 7 bases.

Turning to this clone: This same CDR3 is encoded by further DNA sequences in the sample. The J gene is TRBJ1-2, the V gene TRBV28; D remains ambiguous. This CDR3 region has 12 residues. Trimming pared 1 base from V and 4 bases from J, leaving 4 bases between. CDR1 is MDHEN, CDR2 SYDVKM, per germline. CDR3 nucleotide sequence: TGTGCCAGCAGTTTATCCCTCTATGGCTACACCTTC. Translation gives CASSLSLYGYTF.

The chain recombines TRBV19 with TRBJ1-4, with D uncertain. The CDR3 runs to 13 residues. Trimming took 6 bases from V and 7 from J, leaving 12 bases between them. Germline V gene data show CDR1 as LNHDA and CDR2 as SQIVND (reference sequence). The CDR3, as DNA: TGTGCCAGTAGGTCAGGACTCACTGAAAAACTGTTTTTT. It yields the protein CASRSGLTEKLFF.

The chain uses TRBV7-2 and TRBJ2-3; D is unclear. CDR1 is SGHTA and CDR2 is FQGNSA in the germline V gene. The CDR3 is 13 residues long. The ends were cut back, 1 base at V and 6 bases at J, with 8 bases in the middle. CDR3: CASSLVEVDTQYF. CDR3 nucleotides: TGTGCCAGCAGCTTAGTAGAGGTCGATACGCAGTATTTT.

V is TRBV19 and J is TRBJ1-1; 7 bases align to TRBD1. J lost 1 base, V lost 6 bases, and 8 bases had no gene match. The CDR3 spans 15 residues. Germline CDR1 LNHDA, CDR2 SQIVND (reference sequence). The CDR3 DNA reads TGTGCCAGTAGCGGATTCGGGACAGCGAACACTGAAGCTTTCTTT. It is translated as CASSGFGTANTEAFF.

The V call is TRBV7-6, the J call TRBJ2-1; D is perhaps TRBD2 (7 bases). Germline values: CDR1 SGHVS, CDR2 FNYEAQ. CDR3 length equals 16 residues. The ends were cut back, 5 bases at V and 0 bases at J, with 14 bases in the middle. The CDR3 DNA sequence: TGTGCCAGCAGCCCGGAGGGGGGGCGCTCCTACAATGAGCAGTTCTTC. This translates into CASSPEGGRSYNEQFF.

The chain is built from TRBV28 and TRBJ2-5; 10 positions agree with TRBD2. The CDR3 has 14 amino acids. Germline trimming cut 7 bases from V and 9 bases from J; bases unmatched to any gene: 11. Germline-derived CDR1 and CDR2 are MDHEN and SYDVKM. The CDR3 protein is CASTPSGSKAAQYF. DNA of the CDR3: TGTGCCAGCACCCCTAGCGGGAGTAAAGCGGCCCAGTACTTC. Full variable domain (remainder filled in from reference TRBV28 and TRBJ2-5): DVKVTQSSRYLVKRTGEKVFLECVQDMDHENMFWYRQDPGLGLRLIYFSYDVKMKEKGDIPEGYSVSREKKERFSLILESASTNQTSMYLCASTPSGSKAAQYFGPGTRLLVL.

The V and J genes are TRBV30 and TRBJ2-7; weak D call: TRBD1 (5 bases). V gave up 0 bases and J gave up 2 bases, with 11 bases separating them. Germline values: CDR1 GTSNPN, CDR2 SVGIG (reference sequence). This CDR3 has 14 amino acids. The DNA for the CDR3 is TGTGCCTGGAGTGTAGGTATAGGGGCCTACGAGCAGTACGTC. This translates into CAWSVGIGAYEQYV.

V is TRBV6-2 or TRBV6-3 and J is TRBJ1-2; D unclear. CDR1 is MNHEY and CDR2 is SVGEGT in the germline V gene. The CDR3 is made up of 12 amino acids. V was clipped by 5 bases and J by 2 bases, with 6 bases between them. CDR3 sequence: CASSAVNYGYTF. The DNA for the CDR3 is TGTGCCAGCAGTGCGGTGAACTATGGCTACACCTTC.

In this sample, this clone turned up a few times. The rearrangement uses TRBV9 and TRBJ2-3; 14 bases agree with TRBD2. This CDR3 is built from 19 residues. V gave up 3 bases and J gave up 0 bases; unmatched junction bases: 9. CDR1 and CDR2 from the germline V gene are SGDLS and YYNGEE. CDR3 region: CASSESGTSGRWSTDTQYF. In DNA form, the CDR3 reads TGTGCCAGCAGCGAATCCGGGACTAGCGGGAGATGGAGCACAGATACGCAGTATTTT.

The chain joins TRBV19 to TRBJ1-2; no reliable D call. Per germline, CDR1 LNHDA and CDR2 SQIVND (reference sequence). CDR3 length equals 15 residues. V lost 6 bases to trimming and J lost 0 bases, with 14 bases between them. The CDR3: CASRLETQTNYGYTF. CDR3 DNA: TGTGCCAGTAGGTTGGAGACGCAGACTAACTATGGCTACACCTTC.

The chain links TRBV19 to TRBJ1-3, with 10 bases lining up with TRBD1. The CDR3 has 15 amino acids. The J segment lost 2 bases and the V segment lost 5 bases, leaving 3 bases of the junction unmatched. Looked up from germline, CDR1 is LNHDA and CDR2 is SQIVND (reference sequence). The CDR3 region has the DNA TGTGCCAGTAGTGAGACAGGGGGCACTGGAAACACCATATATTTT. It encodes CASSETGGTGNTIYF.

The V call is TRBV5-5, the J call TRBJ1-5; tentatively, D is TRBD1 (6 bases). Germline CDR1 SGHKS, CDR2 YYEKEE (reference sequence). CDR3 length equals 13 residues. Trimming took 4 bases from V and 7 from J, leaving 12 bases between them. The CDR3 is CASSLHREQPQHF. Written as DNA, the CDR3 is TGTGCCAGCAGCCTCCACAGGGAACAGCCCCAGCATTTT.

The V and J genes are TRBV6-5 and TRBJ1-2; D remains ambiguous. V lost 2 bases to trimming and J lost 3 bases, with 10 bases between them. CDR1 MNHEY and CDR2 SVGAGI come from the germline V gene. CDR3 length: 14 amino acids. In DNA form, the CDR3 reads TGTGCCAGCAGTTACCGCGGACTGCACTATGGCTACACCTTC. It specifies CASSYRGLHYGYTF.